This TCR beta chain was documented in a study of cytomegalovirus exposure and HLA in healthy donors. With 4 bases clipped from V and 2 bases from J, the junction kept 7 bases outside the gene matches. CDR3 length equals 16 residues. Germline V gene sequence: CDR1 SGHNT, CDR2 YYREEE (reference sequence). The PCR ran on 60 Vbeta and 13 Jbeta primers. TCRdb keeps only in-frame clones here, not all; method: immunoSEQ multiplex PCR. The table shows some 150,000 clones, with 70% to 90% occurring only once. The chain employs TRBV5-4 and TRBJ2-3; 10 positions agree with TRBD2. The sequence came from a woman in her thirties in good health and CMV-seropositive. Sequenced: PBMCs. CDR3: CASSQNSGGFTDTQYF. CDR3 DNA sequence: TGTGCCAGCAGCCAGAATAGCGGGGGGTTCACAGATACGCAGTATTTT.